The rows below give T cell receptor beta chains drawn from one sample of a study of T cells after yellow fever vaccination. Using its own MiXCR run on the 5' RACE reads, TCRdb lists one record per CDR3 protein. Seen here are 300,000 or so distinct CDR3 sequences, about 6.6% observed once, and the top ten hold 18%. Sample: PBMCs, taken roughly 47 days after the first yellow fever vaccination. The receptors shown here come from a man aged 18 to 30 who received the YFV17D yellow fever vaccine. Both conserved end residues are part of each CDR3. The D gene is left open where the match is weak. Part of the rows lack a size; the others show once, few, many or a class for expanded clones.

V	size	J	D	CDR3	DNA
TRBV11-2	few	TRBJ1-3	-	CASSLRLPASSGNTIYF	TGTGCCAGCAGCTTACGTCTCCCAGCGAGCTCTGGAAACACCATATATTTT
TRBV20-1	-	TRBJ2-2	-	CSASHRERTGELFF	TGCAGTGCTAGTCACAGGGAGCGAACCGGGGAGCTGTTTTTT
TRBV6-2/TRBV6-3	few	TRBJ2-2	TRBD2	CASSYSTSGEFLGGELFF	TGTGCCAGCAGTTACTCGACTAGCGGGGAATTTCTTGGCGGGGAGCTGTTTTTT
TRBV6-1	few	TRBJ2-7	-	CAIGSFFRTYEQYF	TGTGCCATAGGTAGTTTTTTTCGAACCTACGAGCAGTACTTC
TRBV12-3/TRBV12-4	many	TRBJ2-1	-	CASRVGQVDNEQFF	TGTGCCAGCAGGGTCGGGCAGGTGGACAATGAGCAGTTCTTC
TRBV7-2	-	TRBJ1-4	-	CASSPGQPEKLFF	TGTGCCAGCAGCCCTGGACAACCGGAAAAACTGTTTTTT
TRBV12-3/TRBV12-4	few	TRBJ2-5	TRBD2	CASSFLAGAGTQYF	TGTGCCAGCAGTTTTTTAGCGGGTGCTGGGACCCAGTACTTC
TRBV7-2	few	TRBJ2-3	TRBD2	CASSTTTSGGADTQYF	TGTGCCAGCAGCACAACGACTAGCGGGGGGGCGGATACGCAGTATTTT
TRBV20-1	many	TRBJ2-2	-	CSAPAPGSAGELFF	TGCAGTGCGCCGGCCCCGGGGAGTGCCGGGGAGCTGTTTTTT
TRBV7-2	few	TRBJ2-1	-	CASSLVAKSSYNEQFF	TGTGCCAGCAGCTTAGTCGCGAAGAGCTCCTACAATGAGCAGTTCTTC
TRBV5-8	-	TRBJ1-2	-	CASRDSFFNYGYTF	TGTGCCAGCAGAGACAGTTTTTTTAACTATGGCTACACCTTC
TRBV4-1	-	TRBJ2-1	-	CASSQDLGATIHNEQFF	TGCGCCAGCAGCCAAGATCTTGGGGCCACCATCCACAATGAGCAGTTCTTC
TRBV7-2	few	TRBJ2-5	-	CASSLESLGAETQYF	TGTGCCAGCAGCTTAGAAAGCCTAGGAGCGGAGACCCAGTACTTC
TRBV12-3/TRBV12-4	many	TRBJ2-1	-	CASSLNLLPYNEQFF	TGTGCCAGCAGCCTGAACCTGTTACCCTACAATGAGCAGTTCTTC
TRBV7-2	many	TRBJ1-6	TRBD1	CASSEGQGMSSPLHF	TGTGCCAGCAGCGAAGGACAGGGGATGAGTTCACCCCTCCACTTT
TRBV11-2	many	TRBJ2-2	-	CASSLASVELFF	TGTGCCAGCAGCTTAGCCTCGGTAGAGCTGTTTTTT
TRBV7-2	many	TRBJ2-5	-	CASSLPGAQETQYF	TGTGCCAGCAGCTTACCCGGGGCCCAAGAGACCCAGTACTTC
TRBV11-1	few	TRBJ2-2	TRBD2	CASSSVNLAGANTGELFF	TGTGCCAGCAGCTCCGTCAATTTAGCGGGGGCGAACACCGGGGAGCTGTTTTTT
TRBV3-1	many	TRBJ2-7	-	CASSQRGESYEQYF	TGTGCCAGCAGCCAGAGGGGGGAATCCTACGAGCAGTACTTC
TRBV20-1	few	TRBJ2-3	TRBD2	CSAIGGGGGDTQYF	TGCAGTGCTATCGGGGGGGGCGGTGGAGATACGCAGTATTTT
TRBV5-1	-	TRBJ2-6	TRBD2	CASSWTSGGVGANVLTF	TGCGCCAGCAGCTGGACTAGCGGGGGGGTCGGGGCCAACGTCCTGACTTTC
TRBV7-3	-	TRBJ2-2	TRBD1	CASSSQTGAGELFF	TGTGCCAGCAGCTCGCAGACAGGGGCCGGGGAGCTGTTTTTT
TRBV12-3/TRBV12-4	many	TRBJ2-7	-	CASSFRSYEQYF	TGTGCCAGCAGTTTCCGCTCCTACGAGCAGTACTTC
TRBV5-4	few	TRBJ2-5	TRBD2	CASSLNGGAFETQYF	TGTGCCAGCAGCTTGAACGGGGGGGCCTTTGAGACCCAGTACTTC
TRBV12-3/TRBV12-4	few	TRBJ2-7	-	CASSGQGNEQYF	TGTGCCAGCAGTGGGCAGGGCAACGAGCAGTACTTC
TRBV5-1	many	TRBJ2-7	TRBD1	CASSARGLSYEQYF	TGCGCCAGCAGCGCGAGGGGGCTATCCTACGAGCAGTACTTC
TRBV12-3/TRBV12-4	-	TRBJ1-2	-	CASSPQTNYGYTF	TGTGCCAGCAGCCCACAGACAAACTATGGCTACACCTTC
TRBV18	-	TRBJ1-2	TRBD1	CASSREPQGTYYGYTF	TGTGCCAGCTCACGCGAACCACAGGGGACCTACTATGGCTACACCTTC
TRBV7-2	-	TRBJ2-1	-	CASSLQDPDYNEQFF	TGTGCCAGCAGCTTACAGGACCCCGACTACAATGAGCAGTTCTTC
TRBV7-3	-	TRBJ2-3	-	CASSFDGSDTQYF	TGTGCCAGCAGCTTTGATGGGTCGGATACGCAGTATTTT
TRBV18	-	TRBJ2-1	TRBD2	CASSGTSADNEQFF	TGTGCCAGCTCGGGGACTAGCGCAGACAATGAGCAGTTCTTC
TRBV11-2	-	TRBJ1-1	-	CASSTHLGGTTEAFF	TGTGCCAGCAGCACCCACCTGGGGGGGACCACTGAAGCTTTCTTT
TRBV20-1	few	TRBJ2-3	TRBD2	CSASSGAQRNDTQYF	TGCAGTGCTTCCAGCGGGGCCCAGAGGAACGATACGCAGTATTTT
TRBV19	few	TRBJ1-2	-	CASSRESVFGYTF	TGTGCCAGTAGCCGGGAATCAGTATTCGGCTACACCTTC
TRBV6-1	-	TRBJ2-3	TRBD1	CASRNRGGTDTQYF	TGTGCCAGCAGAAACAGGGGAGGCACAGATACGCAGTATTTT
TRBV15	few	TRBJ2-7	TRBD1	CATSRGDRGNYEQYF	TGTGCCACCAGCAGAGGCGACAGGGGGAACTACGAGCAGTACTTC
TRBV7-3	-	TRBJ2-2	-	CASSLTTAGILTGELFF	TGTGCCAGCAGCTTAACTACGGCAGGAATATTAACCGGGGAGCTGTTTTTT
TRBV5-6	few	TRBJ1-1	-	CASSLPGHPNTEAFF	TGTGCCAGCAGCTTACCGGGACACCCGAACACTGAAGCTTTCTTT
TRBV19	many	TRBJ1-2	-	CASSIAATGGGYTF	TGTGCCAGTAGTATCGCTGCAACAGGTGGCGGCTACACCTTC
TRBV5-1	-	TRBJ1-1	TRBD1	CASSVWGQVNTEAFF	TGCGCCAGCAGCGTTTGGGGACAGGTGAACACTGAAGCTTTCTTT
TRBV6-1	-	TRBJ2-5	-	CASRRRIQETQYF	TGTGCCAGCAGGCGGCGGATTCAAGAGACCCAGTACTTC
TRBV20-1	many	TRBJ2-3	TRBD2	CSASRGLASVTQYF	TGCAGTGCCTCCCGGGGACTAGCTTCTGTTACGCAGTATTTT
TRBV12-3/TRBV12-4	many	TRBJ2-1	-	CASKAQTLYNEQFF	TGTGCCAGCAAAGCGCAGACCCTTTACAATGAGCAGTTCTTC
TRBV20-1	few	TRBJ2-3	-	CSANHLSRTDTQYF	TGCAGTGCTAATCACTTGTCCCGCACAGATACGCAGTATTTT
TRBV7-6	-	TRBJ1-2	TRBD1	CASSLAGTGRNNLPYGYTF	TGTGCCAGCAGCTTAGCCGGGACAGGGAGAAATAATCTTCCCTATGGCTACACCTTC
TRBV7-2	-	TRBJ2-2	-	CASSIQGGSGELFF	TGTGCCAGCAGCATACAGGGGGGGTCCGGGGAGCTGTTTTTT
TRBV6-6	-	TRBJ2-2	-	CATRQNLGELFF	TGTGCCACCCGACAGAATCTCGGGGAGCTGTTTTTT
TRBV5-1	many	TRBJ2-1	TRBD2	CASSLVTSGGSSYNEQFF	TGCGCCAGCAGCTTGGTCACTAGCGGGGGATCCTCCTACAATGAGCAGTTCTTC
TRBV7-2	-	TRBJ2-1	-	CASSLQHEQFF	TGTGCCAGCAGCTTACAGCATGAGCAGTTCTTC
TRBV7-2	many	TRBJ2-1	-	CASSLDPNSYNEQFF	TGTGCCAGCAGCTTAGACCCCAACTCCTACAATGAGCAGTTCTTC
TRBV5-1	few	TRBJ2-2	TRBD1	CASSLAVGQGKDGELFF	TGCGCCAGCAGCTTGGCTGTGGGACAGGGGAAGGACGGGGAGCTGTTTTTT
TRBV6-2/TRBV6-3	-	TRBJ2-5	-	CASSWPETQYF	TGTGCCAGCAGTTGGCCAGAGACCCAGTACTTC
TRBV11-2	few	TRBJ2-3	-	CASSLVGAYSGRLSDTQYF	TGTGCCAGCAGCTTAGTCGGGGCCTATAGTGGTAGGCTTTCGGATACGCAGTATTTT
TRBV7-2	-	TRBJ2-5	-	CASSSPPTFGKETQYF	TGTGCCAGCAGCTCGCCTCCGACCTTCGGAAAGGAGACCCAGTACTTC
TRBV6-1	-	TRBJ2-5	-	CASRGAETQYF	TGTGCCAGCAGGGGGGCAGAGACCCAGTACTTC
TRBV4-1	-	TRBJ1-5	-	CASSQGHRNQPQHF	TGCGCCAGCAGCCAAGGACACAGGAATCAGCCCCAGCATTTT
TRBV20-1	few	TRBJ1-5	-	CSAWIDSNQPQHF	TGCAGTGCTTGGATTGATAGCAATCAGCCCCAGCATTTT
TRBV27	many	TRBJ1-1	-	CASSFGFSGTEAFF	TGTGCCAGCAGTTTCGGTTTTTCGGGCACTGAAGCTTTCTTT
TRBV9	-	TRBJ2-1	-	CASSVGHRANSYNEQFF	TGTGCCAGCAGCGTAGGGCACAGGGCCAACTCCTACAATGAGCAGTTCTTC
TRBV27	many	TRBJ2-2	-	CASSSTGRTGELFF	TGTGCCAGCAGTTCTACAGGGAGAACCGGGGAGCTGTTTTTT